Sequencing of this T cell receptor beta chain was carried out in a study of CD4 T cells in relation to SARS-CoV-2 and coronaviruses. Germline V lookup: CDR1 MNHEY, CDR2 SVGAGI. This CDR3 is 15 amino acids long. With 2 bases clipped from V and 3 bases from J, the junction kept 3 bases outside the gene matches. CD4+ T cells from unexposed donors were obtained before the COVID-19 pandemic (2011-2018). Isolation of CD4+ T cells took place after about 10 days in culture. Repertoires were generated with immunoSEQ multiplex PCR, while TCRdb's copy carries only in-frame clones and drops some. The sample lists about 26,000 clones, about two thirds seen once, with 20% to 25% in the top ten. This clone showed up just a few times. Its antigen is as yet unknown.

The rearrangement links TRBV6-5 to TRBJ2-7; 11 bases map to TRBD1. Sequenced material: CD4+ T cells from PBMCs, cultured in vitro. This TCR came from a human donor in good health. The CDR3 is CASSYAGTGGYEQYF. CDR3 nucleotide sequence: TGTGCCAGCAGTTACGCCGGGACAGGGGGCTACGAGCAGTACTTC.